These T cell receptor beta chains were read from a single sample in a study of T cells in tuberculosis. Repertoires were generated with immunoSEQ multiplex PCR, while TCRdb's copy carries only in-frame clones and drops some. This sample yields under 30,000 clones, of which about 91% are seen a single time; about 6.8% belongs to the top ten. Sequences were derived from PBMCs, sampled at tuberculosis diagnosis. Receptor source: an adult with tuberculosis. Both conserved end residues are trimmed from each CDR3.

TRBJ2-1,TRBV30,AGTGVLSYNEQF
TRBJ2-7,TRBV2,ASSEGSSYEQY
TRBJ2-1,TRBV25-1,ASSGHGGESYNEQF
TRBJ1-6,TRBV11-2,ASSKGQGRSYNSPLH
TRBJ1-2,TRBV27,ASSSTGSYGYT
TRBJ2-4,TRBV28,ASSLFDGGKFITLAKNIQY
TRBJ1-2,TRBV28,ASSFGVQGTTFYT
TRBJ2-1,TRBV2,ASRASGRANEQF
TRBJ2-3,TRBV2,ASGHRGQTTDTQY
TRBJ1-1,TRBV12-5,ASAADRGAAEAF
TRBJ1-5,TRBV28,ASSLGQGGFFSNQPQH
TRBJ2-1,TRBV29-1,SVERGQGINEQF
TRBJ2-5,TRBV27,ASSMTVQETQY
TRBJ2-7,TRBV15,ATSAGLPLGEQY
TRBJ2-3,TRBV6-5,ASSWGGATDTQY
TRBJ2-5,TRBV9,ASSVASRELRETQY
TRBJ2-3,TRBV7-2,ASSRTSSITDTQY